These 26 T cell receptor beta chains came from one sample sequenced in a study of blood T cell repertoires in COVID-19. Only in-frame clones appear in the TCRdb table, and some are missing; sequencing was by immunoSEQ multiplex PCR. The table includes roughly 100,000 clones, about 90% detected once. Sequencing was carried out using peripheral blood. These receptors were obtained from a middle-aged man with acute or convalescent COVID-19.

With regard to this clone: The conserved phenylalanine or tryptophan normally closing the CDR3 is absent here, so this likely arose from a read error. It is unclear where the CDR3 begins or ends on the DNA, so no DNA is shown, and the CDR3 is as TCRdb lists it. The J gene is TRBJ1-6, the V gene TRBV5-6; TRBD1 is the table's D call, not checked against the DNA. From its first to its last residue, the CDR3 has 14 amino acids. Germline-derived CDR1 and CDR2 are SGHDT and YYEEEE. The CDR3 spells CASSLRGQGLTLRV.

The chain has TRBV5-1 and TRBJ2-2; tentatively, D is TRBD1 or TRBD2 (5 bases each). The V end was cut by 4 bases, the J end by 4 bases, with 14 bases between. The CDR3 runs to 15 residues. In germline, CDR1 is SGHRS, CDR2 YFSETQ. The DNA of the CDR3 is TGCGCCAGCAGCGTGGGACCAGCTAGCACCGGGGAGCTGTTTTTT. This encodes CASSVGPASTGELFF.

The chain recombines TRBV19 with TRBJ1-1, with D maybe TRBD1 (6 bases). The CDR3 is 14 residues long. Trimming cost V 4 bases and J 5 bases, with 14 bases left between them. Germline values: CDR1 LNHDA, CDR2 SQIVND (reference sequence). The CDR3, as DNA: TGTGCCAGTAGTACACAGGGAGGGAGAACTGAAGCTTTCTTT. As protein: CASSTQGGRTEAFF.

The genes are TRBV28 and TRBJ1-1, with TRBD1 identical over 8 bases. V lost 5 bases, J lost 5 bases, and 16 bases stayed unmatched. The CDR3 is made up of 17 amino acids. Germline V gives CDR1 MDHEN, CDR2 SYDVKM. As DNA, the CDR3 is TGTGCCAGCAGTAGGACAGGGACGGGTCTCGGCAGGACTGAAGCTTTCTTT. Its translation: CASSRTGTGLGRTEAFF.

This chain connects TRBV29-1 to TRBJ1-4; maybe TRBD1 (6 bases). Germline assignment: CDR1 SQVTM and CDR2 ANQGSEA. CDR3 length equals 14 residues. Trimming left V 6 bases short and J 7 bases short, with 18 bases between. CDR3 in amino acids: CSVGSRGGGEKLFF. The CDR3 DNA sequence: TGCAGCGTCGGAAGCAGGGGCGGGGGTGAAAAACTGTTTTTT.

J is TRBJ1-6 and V is TRBV27; possible D gene TRBD1, 6 bases. The CDR3 runs to 15 residues. V was shortened by 6 bases and J by 7 bases, with 16 bases between the two germline ends. In germline, CDR1 is MNHEY, CDR2 SMNVEV (reference sequence). This chain's CDR3 is CASRLTTGKNSPLHF. For the CDR3, the DNA is TGTGCCAGCAGATTAACTACAGGGAAGAATTCACCCCTCCACTTT.

This clone was seen a single time. V and J are TRBV28 and TRBJ2-7; 11 nucleotides agree with TRBD2. With V trimmed by 6 bases and J by 6 bases, 16 bases remained unmatched. Looked up from germline, CDR1 is MDHEN and CDR2 is SYDVKM. The CDR3 runs 17 residues. Here the CDR3 DNA reads TGTGCCAGCAGACCTAAGAGACATTCTGGGACTAGCGGCGAGCAGTACTTC. This gives the protein CASRPKRHSGTSGEQYF. The whole variable domain, filled in from reference TRBV28 and TRBJ2-7, reads DVKVTQSSRYLVKRTGEKVFLECVQDMDHENMFWYRQDPGLGLRLIYFSYDVKMKEKGDIPEGYSVSREKKERFSLILESASTNQTSMYLCASRPKRHSGTSGEQYFGPGTRLTVT.

The rearrangement links TRBV7-9 to TRBJ2-7, with D unresolved. The germline gives CDR1 SEHNR, CDR2 FQNEAQ (reference sequence). The CDR3 loop spans 15 amino acids. Between the trimmed V and J ends, which lost 1 base and 1 base, there was a span of 11 bases. CDR3 sequence: CASSLGGGASYEQYF. The DNA for the CDR3 is TGTGCCAGCAGCTTAGGAGGCGGAGCTTCCTACGAGCAGTACTTC.

The chain links TRBV12-5 to TRBJ2-2; D is unclear. Germline V gene data show CDR1 as LGHNT and CDR2 as FRNRAP. V was clipped by 3 bases and J by 3 bases, with 2 bases between them. This CDR3 spans 12 amino acids. The DNA for the CDR3 is TGTGCTAGTGGTTTCGACACCGGGGAGCTGTTTTTT. As protein: CASGFDTGELFF.

The J gene is TRBJ1-4, the V gene TRBV19; 7 bases match TRBD1. CDR3 length equals 15 residues. After removal of 5 bases from V and 5 bases from J, the junction contained 8 bases not matched to a gene. CDR1 and CDR2 from the germline V gene are LNHDA and SQIVND (reference sequence). CDR3 amino acids: CASSLRTGENEKLFF. CDR3 DNA: TGTGCCAGTAGTCTAAGGACAGGAGAGAATGAAAAACTGTTTTTT.

The V and J genes are TRBV19 and TRBJ2-7; TRBD1 aligns across 9 bases. CDR1 is LNHDA, CDR2 SQIVND, per germline (reference sequence). With 6 bases clipped from V and 5 bases from J, the junction kept 8 bases outside the gene matches. This CDR3 is 14 amino acids long. The DNA of the CDR3 is TGTGCCAGTAGCAACCGGGACAGGGCCCACGAGCAGTACTTC. It is translated as CASSNRDRAHEQYF.

The chain uses TRBV4-1 and TRBJ2-3, with 10 bases aligning to TRBD2. This CDR3 region has 19 residues. V lost 3 bases to trimming and J lost 0 bases; unmatched junction nucleotides: 12. Germline V gives CDR1 MGHRA, CDR2 YSYEKL. This CDR3 reads CASSHLLRTSGASTDTQYF. CDR3 nucleotides: TGCGCCAGCAGCCACCTCTTACGGACTAGCGGTGCTAGCACAGATACGCAGTATTTT.

The chain couples TRBV28 to TRBJ2-1, with 8 bases matching TRBD2. This CDR3 region has 15 residues. Germline values: CDR1 MDHEN, CDR2 SYDVKM. The V gene end was trimmed by 3 bases and the J gene end by 8 bases; junction bases not matched to a gene: 9. CDR3 coding DNA: TGTGCCAGCAGTTTGTATCGGGGGGGGCGCGATGAGCAGTTCTTC. Protein: CASSLYRGGRDEQFF.

Here the CDR3 DNA reads TGTGCCAGCGGGGGGAGGCAAATCTCTGGAAACACCATATATTTT. It yields the protein CASGGRQISGNTIYF. The rearrangement links TRBV2 to TRBJ1-3; D is possibly TRBD1 (5 bases). V dropped 8 bases and J dropped 0 bases, with 14 bases sitting between them. The CDR3 totals 15 residues. CDR1 and CDR2 (germline): SNHLY, FYNNEI.

This chain connects TRBV6-2 or TRBV6-3 to TRBJ1-3, with unresolved D. The CDR3 loop spans 14 amino acids. Trimming cost V 5 bases and J 4 bases, with 12 bases left between them. The germline V gene encodes CDR1 MNHEY and CDR2 SVGEGT. This CDR3 is CASSGLDLGNTIYF. CDR3 DNA: TGTGCCAGCAGTGGACTCGACCTCGGAAACACCATATATTTT.

The chain combines TRBV19 with TRBJ1-5, with 8 bases aligning to TRBD1. Germline V gene data show CDR1 as LNHDA and CDR2 as SQIVND (reference sequence). CDR3 length: 14 amino acids. V lost 4 bases to trimming and J lost 9 bases; unmatched junction nucleotides: 8. The CDR3 reads CASSTRGLGGPQHF. CDR3 bases: TGTGCCAGTAGTACCAGGGGGCTGGGAGGGCCCCAGCATTTT. Full variable domain (remainder filled in from reference TRBV19 and TRBJ1-5): DGGITQSPKYLFRKEGQNVTLSCEQNLNHDAMYWYRQDPGQGLRLIYYSQIVNDFQKGDIAEGYSVSREKKESFPLTVTSAQKNPTAFYLCASSTRGLGGPQHFGDGTRLSIL.

This sequence joins TRBV19 and TRBJ1-5; 9 bases agree with TRBD1. V lost 7 bases, J lost 6 bases, and 10 bases stayed unmatched. The CDR3 loop spans 15 amino acids. Germline V gene lookup returns CDR1 LNHDA and CDR2 SQIVND (reference sequence). For the CDR3, the DNA is TGTGCCAGTACCACAGGGGGGACAGGGTTTCAGCCCCAGCATTTT. Residues: CASTTGGTGFQPQHF. The full variable domain, completed using reference TRBV19 and TRBJ1-5, is DGGITQSPKYLFRKEGQNVTLSCEQNLNHDAMYWYRQDPGQGLRLIYYSQIVNDFQKGDIAEGYSVSREKKESFPLTVTSAQKNPTAFYLCASTTGGTGFQPQHFGDGTRLSIL.

The chain links TRBV30 to TRBJ1-6, with a weak D call TRBD1 (6 bases). The CDR3 has 13 amino acids. From germline, CDR1 is GTSNPN and CDR2 SVGIG (reference sequence). V was trimmed by 7 bases and J by 5 bases, leaving 12 bases between them. CDR3 nucleotides: TGTGCCTTTAGGGGGGGAAATAATTCACCCCTCCACTTT. Its translation: CAFRGGNNSPLHF.

The rearrangement uses TRBV28 and TRBJ1-1, with a tentative D call TRBD1 (5 bases). Trimming took 4 bases from V and 4 from J, leaving 16 bases between them. The CDR3 sequence is 15 residues long. Germline V gives CDR1 MDHEN, CDR2 SYDVKM. The CDR3 nucleotides are TGTGCCAGCAGTTCCCGACACAGGCAACGCACTGAAGCTTTCTTT. Its translation: CASSSRHRQRTEAFF.

V usage is TRBV25-1 and J usage is TRBJ1-3, with 7 bases identical to TRBD1. V shed 4 bases, J shed 4 bases, and the junction held 4 bases outside the gene matches. The CDR3 totals 14 residues. CDR1 MGHDK and CDR2 SYGVNS come from the germline V gene. The CDR3 DNA reads as TGTGCCAGCAGTGCTTACAGGGGAGGAAACACCATATATTTT. As protein: CASSAYRGGNTIYF. Full variable domain (rest looked up from reference TRBV25-1 and TRBJ1-3): EADIYQTPRYLVIGTGKKITLECSQTMGHDKMYWYQQDPGMELHLIHYSYGVNSTEKGDLSSESTVSRIRTEHFPLTLESARPSHTSQYLCASSAYRGGNTIYFGEGSWLTVV.

This sequence joins TRBV28 and TRBJ2-7; D gene uncertain. V lost 4 bases and J 3 bases, leaving 7 bases between the germline ends. Looked up from germline, CDR1 is MDHEN and CDR2 is SYDVKM. This CDR3 has 12 residues. Here the CDR3 DNA reads TGTGCCAGCAGTTCCCCCAACTACGAGCAGTACTTC. Residues: CASSSPNYEQYF.

The genes are TRBV30 and TRBJ1-2, with 8 bases fitting TRBD1. The CDR3 loop spans 15 amino acids. Looked up from germline, CDR1 is GTSNPN and CDR2 is SVGIG (reference sequence). Unmatched junction bases numbered 8, after V lost 1 base and J lost 4 bases. CDR3 bases: TGTGCCTGGAGTGACGACAGGGGATTTGGCTATGGCTACACCTTC. Translated, it gives CAWSDDRGFGYGYTF.

The V call is TRBV24-1, the J call TRBJ1-5; D is ambiguous. The ends were cut back, 0 bases at V and 7 bases at J, with 9 bases in the middle. This CDR3 contains 14 residues. Germline CDR1 is KGHDR and CDR2 is SFDVKD. The CDR3 is CATSDLHSQQPQHF. The CDR3 DNA reads TGTGCCACCAGTGATTTGCACAGCCAACAGCCCCAGCATTTT.

The rearrangement links TRBV3-1 (or the pseudogene TRBV3-2) to TRBJ2-2; D is possibly TRBD1 (6 bases). CDR1 is LGHDT and CDR2 is YNNKEL in the germline V gene (reference sequence). Trimming cost V 2 bases and J 7 bases, with 20 bases left between them. CDR3 length: 17 amino acids. CDR3 sequence reads: CASSQIQGEGRVGELFF. In DNA form, the CDR3 reads TGTGCCAGCAGCCAAATACAGGGAGAGGGAAGGGTCGGGGAGCTGTTTTTT.

This chain links TRBV7-9 with TRBJ1-1; D possibly corresponds to TRBD1 (6 bases). V lost 4 bases to trimming and J lost 6 bases, with 18 bases between them. The CDR3 runs 15 residues. Germline V CDR1 and CDR2: SEHNR, FQNEAQ (reference sequence). This chain's CDR3 is CASSSRVFGGAEAFF. The CDR3 DNA is TGTGCCAGCAGCTCGCGGGTTTTTGGGGGCGCTGAAGCTTTCTTT.

This clone was detected once. The chain has TRBV4-2 and TRBJ2-3; 16 nucleotides line up with TRBD2. Germline loops: CDR1 LGHNA, CDR2 YNFKEQ. This CDR3 has 20 residues. The V segment lost 3 bases and the J segment 1 base; nucleotides outside the gene matches: 10. CDR3: CASSQETGTSGGAGTDTQYF. CDR3 in DNA: TGTGCCAGCAGCCAGGAAACCGGGACTAGCGGGGGGGCAGGCACAGATACGCAGTATTTT.